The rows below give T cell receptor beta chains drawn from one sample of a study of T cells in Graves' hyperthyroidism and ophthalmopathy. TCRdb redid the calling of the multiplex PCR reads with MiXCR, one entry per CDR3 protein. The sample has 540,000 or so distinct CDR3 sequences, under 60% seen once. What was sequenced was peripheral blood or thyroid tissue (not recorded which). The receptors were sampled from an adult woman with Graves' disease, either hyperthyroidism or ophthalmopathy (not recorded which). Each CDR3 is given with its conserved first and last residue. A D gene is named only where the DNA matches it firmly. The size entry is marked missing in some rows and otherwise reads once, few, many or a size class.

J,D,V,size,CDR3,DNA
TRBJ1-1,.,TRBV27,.,CASSLSGGTQAFF,TGTGCCAGCAGTTTATCGGGGGGAACCCAAGCTTTCTTT
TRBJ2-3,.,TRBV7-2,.,CASSPLVGGSTDTQYF,TGTGCCAGCAGCCCCCTTGTGGGAGGAAGCACAGATACGCAGTATTTT
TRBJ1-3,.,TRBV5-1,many,CASSLDPGHLSGNTIYF,TGCGCCAGCAGCTTGGACCCGGGACACCTCTCTGGAAACACCATATATTTT
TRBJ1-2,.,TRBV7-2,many,CASSLGDGYTF,TGTGCCAGCAGCTTAGGTGATGGCTACACCTTC
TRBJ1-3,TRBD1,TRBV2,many,CASRETGAGNTIYF,TGTGCCAGCAGAGAGACAGGGGCTGGAAACACCATATATTTT
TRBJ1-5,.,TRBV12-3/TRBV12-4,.,CASSLWSGRIQPQHF,TGTGCCAGCAGTTTGTGGTCAGGGCGCATTCAGCCCCAGCATTTT
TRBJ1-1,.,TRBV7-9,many,CASSSMQGSTEAFF,TGTGCCAGCAGCTCTATGCAGGGTTCCACTGAAGCTTTCTTT
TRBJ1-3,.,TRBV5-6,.,CASSFVTENTIYF,TGTGCCAGCAGCTTCGTGACAGAAAACACCATATATTTT
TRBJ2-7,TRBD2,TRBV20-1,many,CSASSGRAREQYF,TGCAGTGCCTCGAGCGGGAGGGCGAGGGAGCAGTACTTC
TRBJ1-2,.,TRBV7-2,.,CASRLTGGAPDGYTF,TGTGCCAGCAGGCTCACGGGTGGGGCCCCTGACGGCTACACCTTC
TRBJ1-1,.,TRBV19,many,CASSITVAEGAFF,TGTGCCAGTAGTATCACCGTGGCAGAGGGAGCTTTCTTT
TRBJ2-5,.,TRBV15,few,CATSRVLRDGEGTQYF,TGTGCCACCAGCAGAGTGTTGAGGGACGGGGAAGGGACCCAGTACTTC
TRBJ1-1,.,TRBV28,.,CASSSVMGRAEAFF,TGTGCCAGCAGTTCCGTAATGGGACGGGCTGAAGCTTTCTTT
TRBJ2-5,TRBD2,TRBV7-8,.,CASSWTSGSAGETQYF,TGTGCCAGCAGCTGGACTAGCGGGAGCGCCGGGGAGACCCAGTACTTC
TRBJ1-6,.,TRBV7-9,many,CASSLGWYSYNSPLHF,TGTGCCAGCAGCTTAGGATGGTACTCCTATAATTCACCCCTCCACTTT
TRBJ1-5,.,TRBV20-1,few,CSARVTELHSNQPQHF,TGCAGTGCTAGAGTGACAGAGTTACATAGCAATCAGCCCCAGCATTTT
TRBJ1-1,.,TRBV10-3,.,CAISLTVMNTEAFF,TGTGCCATCAGCCTAACAGTCATGAACACTGAAGCTTTCTTT
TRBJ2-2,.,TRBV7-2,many,CASSLWTKNTGELFF,TGTGCCAGCAGCTTGTGGACAAAGAACACCGGGGAGCTGTTTTTT
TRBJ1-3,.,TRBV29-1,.,CSSRSGNTIYF,TGCAGCAGCCGCTCTGGAAACACCATATATTTT
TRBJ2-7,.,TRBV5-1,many,CASSKNYEQYF,TGCGCCAGCAGCAAGAACTACGAGCAGTACTTC
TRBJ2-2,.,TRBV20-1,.,CSARGTAF,TGCAGTGCTAGGGGGACGGCTTTT
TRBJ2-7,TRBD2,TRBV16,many,CASGTSGTYEQYF,TGTGCCAGCGGGACTAGCGGAACCTACGAGCAGTACTTC
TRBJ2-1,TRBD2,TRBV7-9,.,CASSLSLAAAEQFF,TGTGCCAGCAGCTTATCCCTAGCGGCCGCGGAGCAGTTCTTC
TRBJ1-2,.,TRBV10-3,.,CAISEGRGYTF,TGTGCCATCAGTGAGGGGCGTGGCTACACCTTC
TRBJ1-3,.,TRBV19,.,CASSRRSGNTIYF,TGTGCCAGTAGTAGACGCTCTGGAAACACCATATATTTT
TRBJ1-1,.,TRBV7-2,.,CATPGGTEAFF,TGTGCCACTCCTGGGGGCACTGAAGCTTTCTTT
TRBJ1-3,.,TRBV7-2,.,CASSFDGQPSDTIYF,TGTGCCAGCAGCTTCGACGGACAGCCGTCGGACACCATATATTTT
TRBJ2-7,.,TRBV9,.,CASSLSAFGNEQYF,TGTGCCAGCAGCCTATCTGCGTTTGGAAACGAGCAGTACTTC
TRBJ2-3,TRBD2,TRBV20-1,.,CSAPLAGLTDTQYF,TGCAGTGCTCCACTAGCGGGCCTCACAGATACGCAGTATTTT
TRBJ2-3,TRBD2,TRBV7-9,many,CASSFPSGSTDTQYF,TGTGCCAGCAGCTTCCCTAGCGGGAGCACAGATACGCAGTATTTT
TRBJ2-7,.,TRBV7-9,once,CASSTGPEGYEQYF,TGTGCCAGCAGCACGGGACCGGAGGGGTACGAGCAGTACTTC
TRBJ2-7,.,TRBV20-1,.,CSALPGRRNYEQYF,TGCAGTGCTCTCCCGGGACGCCGGAATTACGAGCAGTACTTC
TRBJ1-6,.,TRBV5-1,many,CASSNLQGGEINSPLHF,TGCGCCAGCAGCAACCTTCAAGGGGGAGAAATTAATTCACCCCTCCACTTT
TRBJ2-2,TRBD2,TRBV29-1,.,CSVEAGGYDTGELFF,TGCAGCGTTGAAGCGGGAGGGTACGACACCGGGGAGCTGTTTTTT